This T cell receptor beta chain was profiled in a study of cytomegalovirus exposure and HLA in healthy donors (TCRdb year 2017). In terms of the full investigation: In an earlier analysis of 587 of the donors, 250 to 300 Gb of sequence data and approximately 120 million unique TCR beta sequences from 150 million to 200 million T cells were reported. The aim of the study was to test whether cataloging public T cell receptors could identify signatures of past pathogen exposure. Donor age, sex, ethnicity and CMV serostatus were collected together with the repertoire data. To decide whether each TCR beta V gene segment behaved as functional or pseudogenic, an earlier analysis of some 600 of the donors relied on high-throughput TCR beta sequencing. An early release covering over 500 HLA-typed donors comprised about 310 gigabases of sequencing data and around 86 million unique TCR sequences. Four to six DR-DQ haplotypes were handled as single units for association and clustering because linkage in the cohort was strong. Besides the first cohort of approximately 670 subjects, a separate validation cohort made up of some 110 different subjects was used. Typing coverage varied by locus: 629-630 donors for A, B, C, DRB1 and DQB1; around 560 for DQA1; 600 to 610 for DPA1; some 470 for DPB1. Rather than using new phenotypic data, the later analysis identified candidate immune exposures from TCR beta sequences and from how often those sequences occurred across donors. All discovery cohort repertoires had been generated on a single sequencing platform. Both class I and class II loci were covered by HLA typing, at four-digit resolution. The study combined high-throughput TCR immunosequencing, statistical association of individual TCRs with disease status, and machine learning to predict cytomegalovirus infection status. Genome-wide SNP genotypes for about 65% of the 666 donors were used in a later genetic analysis, which treated that subset as a discovery cohort. The T cell repertoires of roughly 660 subjects were profiled by immunosequencing and related to cytomegalovirus serostatus. Among some 400 genotyped donors of the cohort, an average of approximately 240,000 unique TCR beta nucleotide sequences were sequenced per donor, 15% to 20% of them non-productive. A later analysis re-examined previously published TCR beta repertoires from roughly 720 donors and added high-resolution HLA genotyping to investigate patterns of TCR occurrence. The genetic ancestry cluster associated with self-reported Caucasian donors included over 80% of the roughly 400 genotyped donors. What the research found in general, with its limitations: A few of the identified cytomegalovirus-associated TCR beta chains were confirmed in vitro to be specific for cytomegalovirus antigens. At a false discovery rate of 0.05, a later analysis linked some 17,000 TCR beta sequences to specific HLA alleles. The study listed 164 TCR beta chains as associated with cytomegalovirus. Most CMV-associated TCR beta chains appeared to be HLA-restricted in a later analysis, and the HLA associations seemed to be driven largely by CMV exposure. In a later analysis, HLA-associated TCR beta chains showed more clonal expansion and lower generation probabilities than non-associated chains that were equally common. Strong co-occurrence of HLA alleles, especially DR and DQ, made assigning TCR associations to individual alleles difficult. A further reported finding was that TCR beta sequences accurately predicted the HLA-A and HLA-B alleles for most subjects in the first cohort. A group of highly shared sequence variants was considered likely to be a technical artifact of the sequencing pipeline. Broadly in line with IMGT annotations, most TCR beta V segments showed up in productive rearrangements about 87% or about 30% of the time in an earlier analysis of around 600 of the donors. Several of the top co-occurrence clusters appeared to be linked to parvovirus B19, influenza, CMV and Epstein-Barr virus, according to a later analysis. Because some donors lacked HLA typing at each locus, the association tests relied only on the typed subset. Cytomegalovirus status was reported to be diagnosed by the classifier with high specificity and sensitivity in both the original and validation cohorts. According to a later analysis, TCR association rates differed among HLA loci, with DRB1 alleles showing the most associated TCRs and HLA-C alleles showing the fewest. According to the authors, the approach could potentially be generalized to other disease states and immunological phenotypes. Roughly uniform sequencing depth across donors was assumed in presence/absence analyses, although this assumption may not hold. While some public TCRs were present in many individuals, most TCR sequences turned up only very rarely across donors. Compared with the approximately 720-donor mean, donors in an Asian-associated ancestry cluster had fewer N-insertions in productive TCRs, according to a later genetic analysis. Linkage disequilibrium might explain the correlated functional status among segregating V segments, but an unknown experimental factor could not be excluded. Because counts were too low, seventeen rarely observed V segments, including chromosome 9 orphons, were excluded from the earlier analysis of some 540 of the donors. Only TCR beta chains were sequenced in this cohort, and the absence of alpha or paired-chain data limited detectable features. Immune exposure information for the cohort was limited to CMV serostatus. V-gene and J-gene trimming of TCR beta chains was associated with a missense DCLRE1C variant in a later genetic analysis, and the association was replicated in an independent cohort.

A remark on this clone: What this receptor recognizes is not known. No quality values exist for individual bases; no much larger clone is one base distant.

The cohort was made up of about 610 healthy bone marrow donors. Cohort members were all nominally healthy when sampled, although unrecorded immune exposures were likely present. The donor tested CMV seronegative, placing the donor among the 352 seronegative members of the cohort. A peripheral blood sample was collected from each donor, and TCR beta sequencing was performed on peripheral blood mononuclear cells. Genomic DNA extraction from the blood cell samples was performed with the Qiagen DNeasy Blood Extraction Kit. Library prep was done by the immunoSEQ multiplex PCR assay. For the multiplex PCR, a mixture combining 60 forward primers for TCR Vbeta segments and 13 reverse primers for TCR Jbeta segments was used. The CDR3 region of rearranged TCR beta genes was amplified from genomic DNA with a multiplex PCR assay. The amplified TCR beta libraries were sequenced on the Illumina HiSeq System as 87-base-pair reads. The paper's data handling went like this. Across the roughly 640 repertoires, a later analysis counted tens of millions of unique TCR beta chains, roughly 11 million of which were shared by at least two donors. Raw reads were error-corrected and collapsed into unique sequences with a nearest-neighbor algorithm that merged closely related sequences to remove PCR and sequencing errors. To assign V, D and J gene segments, CDR3 sequences were aligned to IMGT reference sequences. For a sequence to be retained, at least a six-nucleotide match to both a V gene segment and a J gene segment was required. A rearrangement was called productive if the CDR3 had no stop codons and remained in frame with V and J, and every other rearrangement was called non-productive. CDR3 was defined according to IMGT convention as the region running from the second conserved V-encoded cysteine to the conserved J-encoded phenylalanine. Sequences without an unambiguous match to a single V gene segment were excluded from the earlier analysis of over 500 of the donors. An earlier analysis of fewer than 750 of the donors classified V segments as functional when productive rearrangements were above 56.7% and as segregating when the standard deviation between donors was above 5%. A statistical classification framework was built for diagnosing cytomegalovirus status from the catalog of TCR beta chain sequences. In a later analysis, TCR nucleotide sequences were compared against IMGT/GENE-DB human TR gene sequences so that V and J genes could be assigned. The TCRdist pipeline was used in a later analysis to assign CDR3 sequences and most-parsimonious VDJ recombination scenarios. In a later analysis, each TCR beta chain was defined by its CDR3 amino acid sequence together with its V-gene family, and reads lacking a unique V-gene family were excluded. To address suspected cross-contamination and a sequencing artifact, a later analysis removed approximately 590 highly shared, low-generation-probability nucleotide sequences. For each public chain, a later analysis derived a clonal expansion index from normalized ranks of inferred template counts within each repertoire. A later analysis computed generation probabilities with a VDJ recombination model fitted to out-of-frame rearrangements, and checked the results against IGoR. A later analysis scored TCR-TCR, TCR-HLA and TCR-CMV co-occurrence with hypergeometric tests, applying a repertoire-size bias correction to TCR pairs. To estimate false discovery rates, a later analysis permuted the HLA or CMV assignments 20 times. In a later analysis, co-occurring TCRs were grouped using DBSCAN, with TCRdist sequence similarity added in when clustering inside HLA-allele-positive subsets. Repertoires with fewer than 30,000 or more than 120,000 public chains, plus five repertoires with anomalous nucleotide sharing, were excluded from co-occurrence clustering. TCRdb's version of the immuneACCESS table is confined to in-frame rearrangements and falls short of the full clone set. An unresolved V gene accounts for under half of the shortfall where checked; the remainder is of unknown origin. D and trimming come from the DNA, and the V and J calls and clone size come from that table. This sample has about 150,000 clones in its table, and around 79% of those were observed once. 1.3% to 1.5% of the sample is in the top ten clones.

The receptor's source is a woman between 40 and 50 years old in good health and CMV-seronegative. The material sequenced was PBMCs.

The CDR3: CAISEGDSGTWEQYF. The DNA sequence is as follows: TGTGCCATCAGTGAGGGGGACAGTGGAACGTGGGAGCAGTACTTC. Recombination connected TRBV10-3 to TRBJ2-7, and TRBD1 aligns with 7 junction nucleotides. Looking up the germline V gene yields CDR1 ENHRY and CDR2 SYGVKD. Inclusive of the bounding cysteine and phenylalanine, the CDR3 is 15 residues long. The kept DNA is CDR3 alone, 45 bases in frame from the first base. Trimming removed 2 bases from V and 7 bases from J; the gene matches leave 11 bases unexplained.